These 23 T cell receptor beta chains originate from one sample sequenced in a study of neoadjuvant anti-PD-1 for oral cavity cancer (dated by TCRdb to the early 2020s). According to the study, the label for this sample's time point signals: before neoadjuvant nivolumab. Libraries were made using the immunoSEQ multiplex PCR assay. What TCRdb holds here is the immuneACCESS table cut down to in-frame rearrangements. Part of the clones is not present; checked against another copy, under half of the missing clones reflect an unresolved V gene, and the others are unexplained. In all, the sample holds 5,500 to 8,000 clones, and roughly 74% of those were seen once. In total, the top ten clones hold 2.7% of the sample. Sequencing was performed on PBMCs, taken before nivolumab (anti-PD-1) treatment. Receptor source: a person aged 35-80 years with oral cavity squamous cell carcinoma.

This rearrangement joins TRBV5-1 to TRBJ1-2; D unresolved. Germline V gene lookup returns CDR1 SGHRS and CDR2 YFSETQ. V dropped 0 bases and J dropped 3 bases, with 12 bases sitting between them. The CDR3 runs 15 residues. The CDR3 region has the DNA TGCGCCAGCAGCTTGGTGGTTGGGCCCGACTATGGCTACACCTTC. Amino acids: CASSLVVGPDYGYTF.

V usage is TRBV27 and J usage is TRBJ1-5; D is uncertain. The germline gives CDR1 MNHEY, CDR2 SMNVEV (reference sequence). V was clipped by 1 base and J by 0 bases, with 4 bases between them. The CDR3 runs to 14 residues. Here the CDR3 reads CASSLWGSNQPQHF. CDR3 DNA: TGTGCCAGCAGTTTATGGGGTAGCAATCAGCCCCAGCATTTT.

The chain is built from TRBV5-6 and TRBJ2-5; D gene unclear. CDR3 length equals 13 residues. Trimming shortened V by 2 bases and J by 1 base, and 6 bases separated the two germline ends. Per germline, CDR1 SGHDT and CDR2 YYEEEE. For the CDR3, the DNA is TGTGCCAGCAGCTTTACTATCCAAGAGACCCAGTACTTC. Residues: CASSFTIQETQYF.

The chain links TRBV7-2 to TRBJ1-1; 11 nucleotides line up with TRBD1. The CDR3 has 16 amino acids. Unmatched junction bases numbered 8, after V lost 4 bases and J lost 4 bases. Looked up from germline, CDR1 is SGHTA and CDR2 is FQGNSA. CDR3 sequence: CASSSATGTGGTEAFF. CDR3 bases: TGTGCCAGCAGCTCAGCCACCGGGACAGGGGGCACTGAAGCTTTCTTT.

This rearrangement joins TRBV6-1 to TRBJ1-2; no reliable D call. Trimming took 2 bases from V and 8 from J, leaving 9 bases between them. Germline V gives CDR1 MNHNS, CDR2 SASEGT. The CDR3 is 12 amino acids. The DNA for the CDR3 is TGTGCCAGCAGTGAAAGTCTGGCGGGCTACACCTTC. Residues: CASSESLAGYTF.

The CDR3 loop reads CASSRTAEYEQYF. The CDR3 coding sequence is TGTGCCAGCAGCCGGACAGCCGAATACGAGCAGTACTTC. The chain combines TRBV6-1 with TRBJ2-7; D possibly corresponds to TRBD1 (6 bases). The germline V gene encodes CDR1 MNHNS and CDR2 SASEGT. The ends were cut back, 6 bases at V and 4 bases at J, with 13 bases in the middle. The length of the CDR3 is 13 residues.

V is TRBV29-1 and J is TRBJ1-2; 7 positions agree with TRBD1. Germline trimming cut 4 bases from V and 8 bases from J; bases unmatched to any gene: 10. The CDR3 covers 13 residues. The germline gives CDR1 SQVTM, CDR2 ANQGSEA. CDR3 DNA sequence: TGCAGCGTTGGTAGGAGACAGGGTTCAGGCTACACCTTC. Its translation: CSVGRRQGSGYTF.

CDR3 sequence: CASATGAYEQYF. DNA of the CDR3: TGTGCCAGCGCTACAGGGGCGTACGAGCAGTACTTC. The chain has TRBV19 and TRBJ2-7; 7 bases are a match to TRBD1. The CDR3 contains 12 residues. J was trimmed by 4 bases and V by 9 bases; bases with no gene match: 6. Germline V lookup: CDR1 LNHDA, CDR2 SQIVND (reference sequence).

The V call is TRBV10-3, the J call TRBJ2-5; D is perhaps TRBD2 (6 bases). The CDR3 contains 13 residues. The V gene's germline CDR1 is ENHRY and CDR2 SYGVKD. V lost 6 bases to trimming and J lost 1 base, with 9 bases between them. CDR3 region: CAISGTVQETQYF. Written as DNA, the CDR3 is TGTGCCATCAGCGGGACTGTCCAAGAGACCCAGTACTTC.

This clone occurred a few times. The chain couples TRBV6-5 to TRBJ1-3; maybe TRBD1 (6 bases). V dropped 7 bases and J dropped 4 bases, with 14 bases sitting between them. This CDR3 spans 14 amino acids. CDR1 and CDR2 (germline): MNHEY, SVGAGI. The CDR3 sequence is CASNPQGGGNTIYF. As DNA, the CDR3 is TGTGCCAGCAATCCACAGGGAGGAGGAAACACCATATATTTT.

The CDR3 DNA follows: TGCGCCAGCAGCTTATCGTGGGGGACAGGTCTCTCTGGAAACACCATATATTTT. Its protein is CASSLSWGTGLSGNTIYF. This chain links TRBV5-1 with TRBJ1-3; 8 bases map to TRBD1. The CDR3 covers 18 residues. Losses at the gene ends were 2 bases for V and 0 bases for J; bases not matched to a gene: 10. In germline, CDR1 is SGHRS, CDR2 YFSETQ.

The chain carries TRBV25-1 and TRBJ2-7; perhaps TRBD1 as D (7 bases). Germline values: CDR1 MGHDK, CDR2 SYGVNS. This CDR3 is built from 18 residues. Trimming took 2 bases from V and 0 from J, leaving 20 bases between them. The CDR3 bases are TGTGCCAGCAGTGAACCGGGGGACCGACAGGGTAGCTCCTACGAGCAGTACTTC. Encoded protein: CASSEPGDRQGSSYEQYF.

This sequence joins TRBV25-1 and TRBJ2-7; a weak D match, TRBD1 (5 bases). The V and J ends lost 4 bases and 6 bases respectively, with 10 bases between them. This CDR3 comprises 12 residues. Germline V lookup: CDR1 MGHDK, CDR2 SYGVNS. CDR3 protein: CASSGRTFEQYF. CDR3 coding DNA: TGTGCCAGCAGTGGTCGGACATTCGAGCAGTACTTC.

This chain connects TRBV4-1 to TRBJ1-1; weak D call: TRBD1 (5 bases). The germline CDR1 and CDR2 sequences are MGHRA and YSYEKL. This CDR3 spans 12 amino acids. The V gene lost 4 bases and the J gene lost 3 bases, with 6 bases spanning the gap. The CDR3 is CASSLGDTEAFF. CDR3 DNA sequence: TGCGCCAGCAGCCTAGGGGACACTGAAGCTTTCTTT.

There are a few counts of this clone. The chain has TRBV7-2 and TRBJ2-3; 10 bases agree with TRBD1. Germline CDR1 reads SGHTA; CDR2 reads FQGNSA. This CDR3 spans 16 amino acids. With V trimmed by 6 bases and J by 3 bases, 9 bases remained unmatched. The CDR3 DNA reads as TGTGCCAGCAGGCAAACCGGGACAGGGGAGACAGATACGCAGTATTTT. Translation: CASRQTGTGETDTQYF.

This sequence joins TRBV6-1 and TRBJ1-6, with unresolved D. The CDR3 runs 13 residues. Trimming removed 3 bases from V and 7 bases from J, with 7 bases in between. Looked up from germline, CDR1 is MNHNS and CDR2 is SASEGT. The CDR3 sequence is CASSEGGNSPLHF. The CDR3, as DNA: TGTGCCAGCAGTGAGGGAGGGAATTCACCCCTCCACTTT.

The genes are TRBV27 and TRBJ2-7; D may be TRBD2 (6 bases). The CDR3 consists of 14 residues. In germline, CDR1 is MNHEY, CDR2 SMNVEV (reference sequence). V was shortened by 2 bases and J by 4 bases, with 12 bases between the two germline ends. CDR3 sequence: CASSLIASAYEQYF. The CDR3 bases are TGTGCCAGCAGTTTAATCGCTAGCGCATACGAGCAGTACTTC.

This sequence joins TRBV5-1 and TRBJ2-3, with D tentatively TRBD2 (5 bases). Between the trimmed V and J ends, which lost 4 bases and 2 bases, there was a span of 14 bases. Germline lookup yields CDR1 SGHRS and CDR2 YFSETQ. The CDR3 has 15 residues. In DNA, the CDR3 is TGCGCCAGCAGCCCCGGAAACGGGAACACAGATACGCAGTATTTT. It encodes CASSPGNGNTDTQYF. Combining the CDR3 with reference TRBV5-1 and TRBJ2-3 gives the whole variable domain KAGVTQTPRYLIKTRGQQVTLSCSPISGHRSVSWYQQTPGQGLQFLFEYFSETQRNKGNFPGRFSGRQFSNSRSEMNVSTLELGDSALYLCASSPGNGNTDTQYFGPGTRLTVL.

This chain links TRBV5-1 with TRBJ1-1, with 11 bases lining up with TRBD1. The germline V gene encodes CDR1 SGHRS and CDR2 YFSETQ. The CDR3 contains 16 residues. V lost 4 bases to trimming and J lost 1 base; unmatched junction nucleotides: 6. The CDR3 is CASSQGQGVRNTEAFF. The CDR3 DNA reads TGCGCCAGCAGCCAGGGACAGGGGGTGCGGAACACTGAAGCTTTCTTT.

The sample holds a few counts of this clone. J is TRBJ1-5 and V is TRBV2; the D gene is possibly TRBD1 (5 bases). Germline CDR1 SNHLY, CDR2 FYNNEI. This CDR3 is built from 13 residues. The V gene lost 5 bases and the J gene lost 5 bases, with 10 bases spanning the gap. For the CDR3, the DNA is TGTGCCAGCAGTCCAGGGAACGATCAGCCCCAGCATTTT. As protein: CASSPGNDQPQHF.

The chain uses TRBV6-5 and TRBJ2-1; maybe TRBD2 (6 bases). V was pared by 4 bases and J by 7 bases, with 11 bases between. Germline CDR1 reads MNHEY; CDR2 reads SVGAGI. The CDR3 sequence is 13 residues long. The CDR3 region has the DNA TGTGCCAGCAGTTCTCCCGGGACTAATGAGCAGTTCTTC. Protein product: CASSSPGTNEQFF.

The chain combines TRBV6-1 with TRBJ1-3; D is unclear. The CDR3 spans 13 residues. Germline CDR1 and CDR2: MNHNS and SASEGT. The V end was cut by 2 bases, the J end by 6 bases, with 8 bases between. CDR3 nucleotide sequence: TGTGCCAGCAGTGAACTCGGGGAAAACACCATATATTTT. Translating it yields CASSELGENTIYF.

This chain uses TRBV19 with TRBJ1-5, with D unclear. With 5 bases removed from V and 3 bases from J, the gap between germline ends came to 11 bases. Germline assignment: CDR1 LNHDA and CDR2 SQIVND (reference sequence). The CDR3 is 14 amino acids. CDR3 residues: CASSGATLNQPQHF. The CDR3, as DNA: TGTGCCAGTAGTGGAGCGACCCTCAATCAGCCCCAGCATTTT.